The clone carrying this T cell receptor beta chain was counted only a few times. Its antigen is still unknown. The CDR3 has 14 amino acids. Trimming removed 2 bases at V and 2 bases at J, with 9 bases between. Germline CDR1 SGHTA, CDR2 FQGTGA. The data derive from a study of beta chain features in type 1 diabetes. For the study at large: The study found patients and healthy donors alike in age, gender and cell yields.

The study reverse transcribed the entire isolated RNA, so it sequenced expressed TCRB transcripts. This table comes from immunoSEQ multiplex PCR, and its TCRdb copy is limited to in-frame clones, with some not included. The sample has some 360,000 clones; around a tenth are singletons. Each of the CD4+ naive, central memory, regulatory and stem cell-like memory populations was sorted via CD45RO/CCR7/CD25/CD127/CD95/CD27. General observations from the study: Naive, central memory and Treg TCRB repertoires appeared more alike in patients than in healthy donors. The influence of HLA type on TCRB rearrangement stayed undetermined. A moderate, significant TCRB CDR3 shortening appeared in type 1 diabetes across four CD4+ subsets.

The sequence was obtained from a man younger than 45 with type 1 diabetes. The chain couples TRBV7-3 to TRBJ1-2; D is uncertain. Sequenced sample: central memory CD4+ T cells from blood. CDR3 DNA sequence: TGTGCCAGCAGCTTAGATCCGGGCAACTATGGCTACACCTTC. It yields the protein CASSLDPGNYGYTF.